This TCR beta chain was obtained from a study of tumor and adjacent non-tumor tissue in lung cancer. Three rounds of nested PCR, following a modified ARM-PCR protocol, produced the TCRbeta library. Using its own MiXCR run on the multiplex PCR reads, TCRdb lists one record per CDR3 protein. The sample holds 68,000 or so distinct CDR3 sequences, roughly 60% seen once. Trimming pared 5 bases from V and 4 bases from J, leaving 9 bases between. Per germline, CDR1 SGHTA and CDR2 FQGNSA. The CDR3 covers 12 residues. This clonotype was seen only a few times. No cell sorting was done before RNA was extracted from the tissue.

The receptor comes from a man aged 45 to 65 with non-small cell lung cancer. Sample: lung tumor tissue. J is TRBJ2-7 and V is TRBV7-2; a weak D match, TRBD1 (6 bases). The CDR3 coding sequence is TGTGCCAGCAGCCAAGGGGGTTACGAGCAGTACTTC. Encoded protein: CASSQGGYEQYF.